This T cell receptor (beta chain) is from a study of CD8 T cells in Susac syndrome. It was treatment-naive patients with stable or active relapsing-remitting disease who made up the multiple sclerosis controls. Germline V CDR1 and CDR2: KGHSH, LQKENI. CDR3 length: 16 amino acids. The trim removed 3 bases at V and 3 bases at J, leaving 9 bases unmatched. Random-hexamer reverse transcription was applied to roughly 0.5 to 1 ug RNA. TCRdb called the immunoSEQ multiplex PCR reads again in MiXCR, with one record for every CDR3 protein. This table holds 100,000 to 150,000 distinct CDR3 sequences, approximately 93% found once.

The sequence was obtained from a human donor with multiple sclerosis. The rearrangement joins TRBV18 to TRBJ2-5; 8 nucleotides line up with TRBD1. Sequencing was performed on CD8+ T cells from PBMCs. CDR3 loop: CASSPPTGDEKETQYF. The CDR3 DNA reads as TGTGCCAGCTCACCTCCGACAGGGGATGAGAAAGAGACCCAGTACTTC. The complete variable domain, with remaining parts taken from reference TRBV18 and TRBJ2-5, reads NAGVMQNPRHLVRRRGQEARLRCSPMKGHSHVYWYRQLPEEGLKFMVYLQKENIIDESGMPKERFSAEFPKEGPSILRIQQVVRGDSAAYFCASSPPTGDEKETQYFGPGTRLLVL.